This T cell receptor beta chain was retrieved from a study of blood T cell repertoires in COVID-19. The wider study: The United States, Italy and Spain supplied acute and convalescent COVID-19 samples. Sources were T cells, B-cell-depleted T cells, or PBMCs; the material itself was cDNA or gDNA.

The authors' processing: Amplified reference gene primers provided the basis for estimating nucleated cell counts. Produced via immunoSEQ multiplex PCR; TCRdb's table is partial and in-frame only. The V and J calls and clone size are taken from that table; D and trimming were inferred from the DNA. The table records tens of thousands of clones, around 81% of them present only once. This clone was observed once. CDR1 SGHTA and CDR2 FQGTGA come from the germline V gene. The CDR3 consists of 14 residues. V dropped 4 bases and J dropped 10; count of bases not matched to a gene: 5. This chain joins TRBV7-3 and TRBJ2-3; TRBD2 matches 13 bases. This clonotype was obtained from a man aged 50-60 years with acute or convalescent COVID-19. Sequencing was performed on peripheral blood. The CDR3 here is CASSSGLAGVPQYF. The CDR3 region has the DNA TGTGCCAGCAGCTCAGGACTAGCGGGAGTCCCGCAGTATTTT.